Below, 26 T cell receptor beta chains from the same sample are listed, as sequenced in a study of blood T cell repertoires in COVID-19. Data came from immunoSEQ multiplex PCR; TCRdb stores just in-frame clones and leaves some out. This sample has 100,000 to 150,000 clones, with 86% found just once. Sequencing was done on a sample of PBMCs or T cells enriched from blood (not recorded which). The receptors were gathered from a woman aged 50 to 60 who had recovered from COVID-19.

This chain connects TRBV4-3 to TRBJ2-6; 9 bases agree with TRBD1. Germline assignment: CDR1 LGHNA and CDR2 YSLEER. After removal of 4 bases from V and 1 base from J, the junction contained 8 bases not matched to a gene. This CDR3 region has 18 residues. CDR3 nucleotides: TGCGCCAGCAGCCTCGATCACAGGGGGCAGTCTGGGGCCAACGTCCTGACTTTC. This codes for CASSLDHRGQSGANVLTF.

The genes are TRBV3-1 (or the pseudogene TRBV3-2) and TRBJ1-2; maybe TRBD1 (5 bases). This CDR3 is 14 amino acids long. Trimming left V 4 bases short and J 2 bases short, with 11 bases between. Germline CDR1 and CDR2: LGHDT and YNNKEL (reference sequence). The CDR3 DNA reads as TGTGCCAGCAGCCGGCAGGGAAGAAACTATGGCTACACCTTC. It specifies CASSRQGRNYGYTF.

This sequence joins TRBV27 and TRBJ1-6; D may be TRBD1 (6 bases). Germline lookup yields CDR1 MNHEY and CDR2 SMNVEV (reference sequence). This CDR3 contains 15 residues. V was trimmed by 6 bases and J by 9 bases, leaving 18 bases between them. The chain's CDR3 is CASRPGDNRISPLHF. The CDR3 DNA reads as TGTGCCAGCAGGCCAGGGGACAATAGGATTTCACCCCTCCACTTT.

This chain connects TRBV19 to TRBJ1-2, with a weak D call TRBD1 (5 bases). The ends were cut back, 1 base at V and 5 bases at J, with 11 bases in the middle. The CDR3 is 14 residues long. From germline, CDR1 is LNHDA and CDR2 SQIVND (reference sequence). Here the CDR3 reads CASSIGSPGYGYTF. DNA for the CDR3: TGTGCCAGTAGTATAGGTAGCCCAGGGTATGGCTACACCTTC.

This clone was observed a handful of times. The chain has TRBV4-3 and TRBJ1-5; D may be TRBD1 (5 bases). The V gene's germline CDR1 is LGHNA and CDR2 YSLEER. V lost 1 base and J 0 bases, leaving 25 bases between the germline ends. This CDR3 comprises 21 residues. The CDR3 coding sequence is TGCGCCAGCAGCCAAGGTTTTTTAGGCAGGGTGGGGCGGGATAGCAATCAGCCCCAGCATTTT. This sequence encodes CASSQGFLGRVGRDSNQPQHF.

J is TRBJ1-1 and V is TRBV5-1; D possibly corresponds to TRBD1 (6 bases). CDR3 length: 15 residues. V was pared by 4 bases and J by 4 bases, with 17 bases between. Germline V gives CDR1 SGHRS, CDR2 YFSETQ. CDR3 region: CASSSGDIRGTEAFF. The DNA of the CDR3 is TGCGCCAGCAGCAGCGGGGACATCCGGGGCACTGAAGCTTTCTTT.

V gene TRBV7-2 combines with J gene TRBJ1-1; perhaps TRBD1 as D (5 bases). There are 15 residues in the CDR3. V was cut by 5 bases and J by 0 bases, with 13 bases left in between. Germline CDR1 and CDR2: SGHTA and FQGNSA. The CDR3 coding sequence is TGTGCCAGCAGCCCCTTGCCAGGGATGAACACTGAAGCTTTCTTT. Residues: CASSPLPGMNTEAFF.

Regarding this clone: Other DNA sequences in the sample encode the same CDR3. The gene calls are TRBV5-1 and TRBJ2-7; TRBD1 matches at 9 bases. Germline CDR1 SGHRS, CDR2 YFSETQ. CDR3 length: 14 amino acids. The trim removed 0 bases at V and 6 bases at J, leaving 4 bases unmatched. This CDR3 is CASSLGTGEGEQYF. CDR3 bases: TGCGCCAGCAGCTTGGGGACAGGGGAAGGCGAGCAGTACTTC.

This chain connects TRBV19 to TRBJ1-3, with D unresolved. CDR3 size: 14 residues. Per the germline V gene, CDR1 is LNHDA and CDR2 is SQIVND (reference sequence). V was clipped by 6 bases and J by 2 bases, with 11 bases between them. CDR3 sequence reads: CASSYTVTGNTIYF. Written as DNA, the CDR3 is TGTGCCAGTAGCTATACAGTAACTGGAAACACCATATATTTT.

The rearrangement joins TRBV7-3 to TRBJ2-3, with 8 bases lining up with TRBD1. V shed 2 bases, J shed 10 bases, and the junction held 8 bases outside the gene matches. Germline V gives CDR1 SGHTA, CDR2 FQGTGA. This CDR3 spans 14 amino acids. CDR3 DNA sequence: TGTGCCAGCAGCTTAGGGGGGACAGGTCCACCGCAGTATTTT. Its protein product is CASSLGGTGPPQYF.

This CDR3 is CASSQASTEAFF. In DNA, the CDR3 is TGCGCCAGCAGCCAAGCGTCCACTGAAGCTTTCTTT. V is TRBV4-1 and J is TRBJ1-1; D remains ambiguous. V was trimmed by 1 base and J by 4 bases, leaving 4 bases between them. Germline V lookup: CDR1 MGHRA, CDR2 YSYEKL. CDR3 length: 12 amino acids.

This clone was seen a few times. The rearrangement links TRBV6-5 to TRBJ2-7, with D possibly TRBD1 on 6 matching bases. The CDR3 sequence is 14 residues long. Trimming took off 6 bases at V and 6 bases at J, with 18 bases between the two ends. Germline V lookup: CDR1 MNHEY, CDR2 SVGAGI. CDR3: CASRPTTGGGEQYF. In nucleotides, the CDR3 is TGTGCCAGCAGACCGACGACAGGTGGGGGCGAGCAGTACTTC.

This clone was detected once. The chain links TRBV10-3 to TRBJ2-2, with 15 bases identical to TRBD2. V shed 10 bases, J shed 7 bases, and the junction held 10 bases outside the gene matches. Germline loops: CDR1 ENHRY, CDR2 SYGVKD. The CDR3 has 16 amino acids. In DNA, the CDR3 is TGTGCCACCCGGACTAGCGGGGGGGCAGAACGCGGGGAGCTGTTTTTT. It translates to CATRTSGGAERGELFF.

In DNA form, the CDR3 reads TGTGCCAGTAGTCGGGGAGGGACAGGGGTCGAGCAGTACTTC. It yields the protein CASSRGGTGVEQYF. The rearrangement joins TRBV19 to TRBJ2-7, with 10 bases aligning to TRBD1. The CDR3 covers 14 residues. CDR1 LNHDA and CDR2 SQIVND come from the germline V gene (reference sequence). Trimming removed 5 bases from V and 6 bases from J; junction bases left unmatched: 7. Full variable domain (missing parts from reference TRBV19 and TRBJ2-7): DGGITQSPKYLFRKEGQNVTLSCEQNLNHDAMYWYRQDPGQGLRLIYYSQIVNDFQKGDIAEGYSVSREKKESFPLTVTSAQKNPTAFYLCASSRGGTGVEQYFGPGTRLTVT.

The chain uses TRBV9 and TRBJ1-2; 10 nucleotides align to TRBD1. The germline V gene encodes CDR1 SGDLS and CDR2 YYNGEE. The CDR3 totals 16 residues. Unmatched junction bases numbered 10, after V lost 4 bases and J lost 4 bases. This chain's CDR3 is CASSTRPGQGSYGYTF. The CDR3 coding sequence is TGTGCCAGCAGCACACGACCGGGACAGGGGAGCTATGGCTACACCTTC.

The chain uses TRBV5-1 and TRBJ1-2, with D possibly TRBD1 on 5 matching bases. V lost 0 bases and J 4 bases, leaving 13 bases between the germline ends. This CDR3 has 15 amino acids. Germline CDR1 and CDR2: SGHRS and YFSETQ. CDR3 DNA sequence: TGCGCCAGCAGCTTGGTCGCAGGGCTGGGCTATGGCTACACCTTC. It encodes CASSLVAGLGYGYTF.

V gene TRBV7-6 combines with J gene TRBJ2-1; TRBD2 aligns across 14 bases. Trimming took 4 bases from V and 6 from J; bases not matched to a gene: 14. The CDR3 covers 19 residues. Germline lookup yields CDR1 SGHVS and CDR2 FNYEAQ. The DNA of the CDR3 is TGTGCCAGCAGCTCGGGACTAGCGGGGGCCCAGATGGCCGGCAATGAGCAGTTCTTC. It codes for CASSSGLAGAQMAGNEQFF.

The rearrangement uses TRBV19 and TRBJ2-2; no firm D call. CDR1 and CDR2 from the germline V gene are LNHDA and SQIVND (reference sequence). The CDR3 has 16 residues. The V end was cut by 4 bases, the J end by 0 bases, with 12 bases between. The CDR3 region is CASSRLGGANTGELFF. The CDR3 DNA sequence: TGTGCCAGTAGTAGGTTAGGCGGAGCGAACACCGGGGAGCTGTTTTTT. Together with reference TRBV19 and TRBJ2-2, the CDR3 gives the full variable domain: DGGITQSPKYLFRKEGQNVTLSCEQNLNHDAMYWYRQDPGQGLRLIYYSQIVNDFQKGDIAEGYSVSREKKESFPLTVTSAQKNPTAFYLCASSRLGGANTGELFFGEGSRLTVL.

The rearrangement joins TRBV5-3 to TRBJ1-2; no reliable D call. TRBV5-3 carries the ORF label, with uncertain function. The CDR3 totals 13 residues. The V and J ends lost 0 bases and 8 bases respectively, with 11 bases between them. CDR3 region: CARSLDASGGYTF. As DNA, the CDR3 is TGTGCCAGAAGCTTGGACGCATCGGGAGGCTACACCTTC.

In this sample, this clone turned up once. V usage is TRBV10-2 and J usage is TRBJ1-5, with D perhaps TRBD1 (6 bases). There are 15 residues in the CDR3. The V end lost 3 bases, the J end lost 7 bases, and 16 bases lay between the germline ends. CDR1 is WSHSY and CDR2 is SAAADI in the germline V gene. CDR3 DNA: TGCGCCAGCAGTGAAATGGACAGCGCACGGCAGCCCCAGCATTTT. It translates to CASSEMDSARQPQHF.

In its sample, this clone was seen once. The chain joins TRBV7-2 to TRBJ1-1; D remains ambiguous. V lost 5 bases, J lost 0 bases, and 10 bases lay in between. CDR1 and CDR2 from the germline V gene are SGHTA and FQGNSA. This CDR3 region has 14 residues. The CDR3, as DNA: TGTGCCAGCAGCCCCTCACGGGTGAACACTGAAGCTTTCTTT. Its protein is CASSPSRVNTEAFF.

The CDR3 loop is CASSERLSGGELFF. The CDR3 DNA is TGTGCCAGTAGTGAGCGCCTGTCGGGCGGGGAGCTGTTTTTT. The J gene is TRBJ2-2, the V gene TRBV19; D is unresolved. The V end was cut by 5 bases, the J end by 7 bases, with 14 bases between. Germline V gene sequence: CDR1 LNHDA, CDR2 SQIVND (reference sequence). The CDR3 is made up of 14 amino acids.

This chain joins TRBV19 and TRBJ2-5; a possible D gene is TRBD1 (5 bases). Deletions cut 4 bases from V and 5 bases from J, with 8 bases between. This CDR3 has 12 residues. Germline values: CDR1 LNHDA, CDR2 SQIVND (reference sequence). The CDR3 DNA follows: TGTGCCAGTAGTAGAAAGGGGGAGACCCAGTACTTC. This encodes CASSRKGETQYF.

CDR3 loop: CASSLLGGAGELFF. In DNA form, the CDR3 reads TGTGCCAGCAGCTTGCTAGGGGGGGCCGGGGAGCTGTTTTTT. The genes are TRBV11-3 and TRBJ2-2; tentative D call: TRBD2 (7 bases). Germline V gives CDR1 SGHNT, CDR2 YENEEA. The CDR3 spans 14 residues. The V and J ends lost 3 bases and 6 bases respectively, with 11 bases between them.

This chain connects TRBV2 to TRBJ2-1; 16 nucleotides match TRBD2. The V gene end was trimmed by 4 bases and the J gene end by 8 bases; junction bases not matched to a gene: 14. The germline V gene has CDR1 SNHLY and CDR2 FYNNEI. The length of the CDR3 is 19 residues. CDR3 sequence (DNA): TGTGCCAGCAGTGTCCAAAAGGGACTAGCGGGGGGGCCCACCCATGAGCAGTTCTTC. Its translation is CASSVQKGLAGGPTHEQFF. Combining the CDR3 with reference TRBV2 and TRBJ2-1 gives the whole variable domain EPEVTQTPSHQVTQMGQEVILRCVPISNHLYFYWYRQILGQKVEFLVSFYNNEISEKSEIFDDQFSVERPDGSNFTLKIRSTKLEDSAMYFCASSVQKGLAGGPTHEQFFGPGTRLTVL.

V gene TRBV7-8 combines with J gene TRBJ1-2, with D perhaps TRBD1 (5 bases). CDR1 and CDR2 from the germline V gene are SGHVS and FQNEAQ. V gave up 0 bases and J gave up 4 bases, with 12 bases separating them. The CDR3 covers 15 residues. The CDR3 loop is CASSLAPAGLYGYTF. Here the CDR3 DNA reads TGTGCCAGCAGCTTAGCACCCGCAGGGCTCTATGGCTACACCTTC. The whole variable domain, remainder taken from reference TRBV7-8 and TRBJ1-2, is GAGVSQSPRYKVAKRGQDVALRCDPISGHVSLFWYQQALGQGPEFLTYFQNEAQLDKSGLPSDRFFAERPEGSVSTLKIQRTQQEDSAVYLCASSLAPAGLYGYTFGSGTRLTVV.